The 13 T cell receptor beta chains given below trace back to one sample, sequenced in a study of blood T cell repertoires in COVID-19. The protocol was immunoSEQ multiplex PCR, while the TCRdb copy is restricted to in-frame clones and leaves out a portion. The sample shows some 74,000 clones, approximately 78% of them seen only once. Sequencing was performed on peripheral blood. Receptors were obtained from an elderly woman with active or convalescent COVID-19.

For this clone: One end of the junction fails to match germline, which may point to a read error. V gene TRBV7-2 combines with J gene TRBJ2-7; no firm D call. The CDR3 loop spans 14 amino acids. Germline CDR1 and CDR2: SGHTA and FQGNSA. As DNA, the CDR3 is TGTGCCAGCAGCTTAGATGGGTCTTCCTACGAGCGTCGGTTC. Protein: CASSLDGSSYERRF.

The chain recombines TRBV28 with TRBJ1-2; 9 bases line up with TRBD1. The CDR3 sequence is 16 residues long. J was trimmed by 2 bases and V by 2 bases; bases with no gene match: 6. Germline-derived CDR1 and CDR2 are MDHEN and SYDVKM. The CDR3 DNA is TGTGCCAGCAGTTTACTCGGGACAGGGAACAACTATGGCTACACCTTC. Protein: CASSLLGTGNNYGYTF.

V gene TRBV6-4 combines with J gene TRBJ2-1; possibly TRBD2 for D (5 bases). The CDR3 has 13 amino acids. Germline-derived CDR1 and CDR2 are MRHNA and SNTAGT. Trimming left V 2 bases short and J 12 bases short, with 14 bases between. This chain's CDR3 is CASSDLLGRGQFF. The CDR3 nucleotides read TGTGCCAGCAGTGACCTCCTTGGCCGGGGGCAGTTCTTC.

The V gene is TRBV5-1, the J gene TRBJ2-7, with TRBD2 identical over 9 bases. The CDR3 length is 14 residues. V shed 4 bases, J shed 3 bases, and the junction held 5 bases outside the gene matches. CDR1 and CDR2 (germline): SGHRS, YFSETQ. Written as DNA, the CDR3 is TGCGCCAGCAGCCCAACAGCGGGAGGCTACGAGCAGTACTTC. Its translation is CASSPTAGGYEQYF.

This rearrangement joins TRBV6-1 to TRBJ1-6; D gene ambiguous. The CDR3 sequence is 11 residues long. V gave up 2 bases and J gave up 9 bases, with 2 bases separating them. CDR1 is MNHNS, CDR2 SASEGT, per germline. CDR3 bases: TGTGCCAGCAGTGAACTTTCACCCCTCCACTTT. As protein: CASSELSPLHF.

As DNA, the CDR3 is TGTGCCAGTAGTAGGGGCCCAGGGTACGAGCAGTACTTC. Residues: CASSRGPGYEQYF. The chain recombines TRBV19 with TRBJ2-7; the D gene is possibly TRBD1 (5 bases). Trimming took 4 bases from V and 4 from J, leaving 11 bases between them. The CDR3 is made up of 13 amino acids. Germline CDR1 and CDR2: LNHDA and SQIVND (reference sequence). Complete variable domain (other parts from reference TRBV19 and TRBJ2-7): DGGITQSPKYLFRKEGQNVTLSCEQNLNHDAMYWYRQDPGQGLRLIYYSQIVNDFQKGDIAEGYSVSREKKESFPLTVTSAQKNPTAFYLCASSRGPGYEQYFGPGTRLTVT.

The count of this clone is one. The chain has TRBV6-2 or TRBV6-3 and TRBJ2-7; the D gene is possibly TRBD2 (6 bases). Germline assignment: CDR1 MNHEY and CDR2 SVGEGT. The CDR3 totals 13 residues. V was cut by 5 bases and J by 3 bases, with 11 bases left in between. This chain's CDR3 is CASSTGTGYEQYF. The CDR3 DNA follows: TGTGCCAGCAGTACCGGGACTGGCTACGAGCAGTACTTC.

CDR3 protein: CSVHLGGEKLFF. The CDR3 DNA follows: TGCAGCGTTCACCTGGGGGGTGAAAAACTGTTTTTT. V is TRBV29-1 and J is TRBJ1-4; D is perhaps TRBD1 (5 bases). Germline CDR1 is SQVTM and CDR2 is ANQGSEA. V was shortened by 5 bases and J by 7 bases, with 11 bases between the two germline ends. This CDR3 is 12 amino acids long.

The V gene is TRBV20-1, the J gene TRBJ1-2; TRBD1 agrees at 10 bases. The CDR3 has 15 residues. Trimming took 3 bases from V and 4 from J; bases not matched to a gene: 8. Germline loops: CDR1 DFQATT, CDR2 SNEGSKA (reference sequence). The CDR3 loop reads CSASARQGASYGYTF. The CDR3 DNA follows: TGCAGTGCTAGTGCGCGACAGGGGGCATCCTATGGCTACACCTTC.

The sample holds one count of this clone. V is TRBV24-1 and J is TRBJ2-5; 10 nucleotides align to TRBD1. The CDR3 runs 15 residues. V lost 6 bases and J lost 1; bases outside the gene matches: 4. CDR1 KGHDR and CDR2 SFDVKD come from the germline V gene. This chain's CDR3 is CATSRTGGGQETQYF. In DNA form, the CDR3 reads TGTGCCACCAGTCGGACAGGGGGTGGCCAAGAGACCCAGTACTTC.

The rearrangement links TRBV10-2 to TRBJ1-1, with D maybe TRBD1 (5 bases). V lost 7 bases, J lost 1 base, and 10 bases lay in between. The CDR3 runs 13 residues. Germline-derived CDR1 and CDR2 are WSHSY and SAAADI. As DNA, the CDR3 is TGCGCCAGCATAAGTCAGGGGAACACTGAAGCTTTCTTT. This encodes CASISQGNTEAFF.

J is TRBJ1-5 and V is TRBV3-1 (or the pseudogene TRBV3-2), with a weak D call TRBD1 (5 bases). This CDR3 is built from 18 residues. Germline CDR1 and CDR2: LGHDT and YNNKEL (reference sequence). Trimming took off 5 bases at V and 5 bases at J, with 25 bases between the two ends. CDR3 in DNA: TGTGCCAGCAGCTCCCGCGTAAAAGGGGCTAACGGCTATCAGCCCCAGCATTTT. This gives the protein CASSSRVKGANGYQPQHF.

This clone has just one count. This sequence joins TRBV2 and TRBJ2-6; D is undetermined. The CDR3 consists of 17 residues. The germline V gene has CDR1 SNHLY and CDR2 FYNNEI. Trimming took off 7 bases at V and 0 bases at J, with 16 bases between the two ends. The CDR3, as DNA: TGTGCCAGCAAGGAAAGGCTAGTAGTCTCTGGGGCCAACGTCCTGACTTTC. Amino acids: CASKERLVVSGANVLTF.